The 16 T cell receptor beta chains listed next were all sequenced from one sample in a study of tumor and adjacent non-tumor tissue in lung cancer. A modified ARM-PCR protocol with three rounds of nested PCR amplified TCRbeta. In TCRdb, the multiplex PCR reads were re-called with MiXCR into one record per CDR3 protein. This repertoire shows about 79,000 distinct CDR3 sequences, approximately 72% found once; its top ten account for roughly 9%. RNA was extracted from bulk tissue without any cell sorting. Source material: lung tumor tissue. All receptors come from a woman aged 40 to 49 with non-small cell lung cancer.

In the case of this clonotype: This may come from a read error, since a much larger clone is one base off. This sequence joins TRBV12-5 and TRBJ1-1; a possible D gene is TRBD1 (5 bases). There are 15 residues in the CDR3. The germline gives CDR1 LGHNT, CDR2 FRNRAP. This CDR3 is CTSGHDRGWNTEAFF. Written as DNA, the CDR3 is TGTACTAGTGGTCACGACAGAGGCTGGAACACTGAAGCTTTCTTT.

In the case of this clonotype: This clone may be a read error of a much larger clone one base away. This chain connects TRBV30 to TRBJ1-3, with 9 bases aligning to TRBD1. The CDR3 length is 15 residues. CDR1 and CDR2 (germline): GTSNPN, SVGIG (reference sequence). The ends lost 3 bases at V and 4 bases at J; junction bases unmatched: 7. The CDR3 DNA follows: TGTGCCTGGAGCTGGACAGGGGCCCTCGGAAACACCATATATTTT. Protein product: CAWSWTGALGNTIYF.

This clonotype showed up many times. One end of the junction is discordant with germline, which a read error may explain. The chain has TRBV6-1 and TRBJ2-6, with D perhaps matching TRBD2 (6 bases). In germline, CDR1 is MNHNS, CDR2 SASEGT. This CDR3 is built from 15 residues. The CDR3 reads CASVGGRTGANVPTF. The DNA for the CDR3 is TGTGCCAGCGTCGGAGGGCGGACTGGGGCCAACGTCCCGACTTTC.

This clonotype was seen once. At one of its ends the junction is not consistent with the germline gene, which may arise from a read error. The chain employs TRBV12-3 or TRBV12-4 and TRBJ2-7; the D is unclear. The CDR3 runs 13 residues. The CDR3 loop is CASSPERSRERYF. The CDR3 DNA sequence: TGTGCCAGCAGCCCCGAGAGGTCCCGCGAGCGGTACTTC.

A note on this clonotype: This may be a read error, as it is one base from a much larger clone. As DNA, the CDR3 is TGCAGTGCTAGTAACCACATCAATCAGCCCCAGCATTTT. As protein: CSASNHINQPQHF. The chain is built from TRBV20-1 and TRBJ1-5; D gene unclear. From germline, CDR1 is DFQATT and CDR2 SNEGSKA (reference sequence). Trimming removed 3 bases from V and 3 bases from J, with 9 bases in between. The CDR3 contains 13 residues.

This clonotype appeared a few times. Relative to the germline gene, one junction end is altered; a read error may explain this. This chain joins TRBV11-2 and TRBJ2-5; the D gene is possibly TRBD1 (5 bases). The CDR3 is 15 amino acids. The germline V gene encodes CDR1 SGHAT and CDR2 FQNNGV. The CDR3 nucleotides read TGTGCCAGCAGCTTATTCGCAGGGATTCAAGAGAGCCAGTACTTC. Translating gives CASSLFAGIQESQYF.

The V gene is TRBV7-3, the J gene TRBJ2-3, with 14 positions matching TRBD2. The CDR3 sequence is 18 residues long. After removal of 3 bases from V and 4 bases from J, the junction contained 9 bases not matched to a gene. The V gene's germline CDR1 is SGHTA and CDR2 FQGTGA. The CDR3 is CASSLSRLAGGPSDTQYF. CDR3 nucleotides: TGTGCCAGCAGCTTGAGTCGACTAGCGGGGGGGCCGTCAGATACGCAGTATTTT.

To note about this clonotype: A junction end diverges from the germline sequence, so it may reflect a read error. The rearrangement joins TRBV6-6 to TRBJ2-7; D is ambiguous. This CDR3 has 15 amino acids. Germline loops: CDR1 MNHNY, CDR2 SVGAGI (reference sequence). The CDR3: CTSSLGPEAYYEQYF. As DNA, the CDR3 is TGTACCAGCAGCCTGGGCCCAGAGGCCTACTACGAGCAATATTTC.

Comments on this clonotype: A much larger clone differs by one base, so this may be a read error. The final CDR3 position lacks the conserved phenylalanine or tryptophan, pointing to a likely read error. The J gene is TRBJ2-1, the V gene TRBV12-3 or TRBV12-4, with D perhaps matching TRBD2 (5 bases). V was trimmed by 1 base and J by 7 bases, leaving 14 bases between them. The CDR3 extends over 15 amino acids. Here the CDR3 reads CASSLGDTGLNEQFL. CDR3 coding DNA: TGTGCCAGCAGTTTAGGGGATACGGGATTAAATGAGCAGTTCCTC.

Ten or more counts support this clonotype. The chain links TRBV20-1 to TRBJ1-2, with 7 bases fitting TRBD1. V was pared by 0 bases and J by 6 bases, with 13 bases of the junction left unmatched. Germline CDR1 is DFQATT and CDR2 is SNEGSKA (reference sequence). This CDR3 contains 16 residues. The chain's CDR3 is CSARDNPGGGSDGYTF. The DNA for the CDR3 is TGCAGTGCTAGAGATAACCCAGGGGGTGGATCGGATGGCTACACCTTC.

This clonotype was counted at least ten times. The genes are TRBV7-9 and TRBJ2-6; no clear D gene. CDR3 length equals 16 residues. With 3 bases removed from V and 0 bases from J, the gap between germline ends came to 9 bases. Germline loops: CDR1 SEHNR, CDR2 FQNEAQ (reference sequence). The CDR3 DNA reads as TGTGCCAGCAGCTTTTTGAGGTCCTCTGGGGCCAACGTCCTGACTTTC. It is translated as CASSFLRSSGANVLTF.

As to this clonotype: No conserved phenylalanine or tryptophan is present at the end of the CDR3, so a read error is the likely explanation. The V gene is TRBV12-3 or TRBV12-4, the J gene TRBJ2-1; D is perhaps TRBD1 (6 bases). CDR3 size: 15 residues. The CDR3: CASRLPGTPNNVQFL. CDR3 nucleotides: TGTGCCAGCAGACTCCCTGGGACACCTAACAATGTGCAGTTCTTA.

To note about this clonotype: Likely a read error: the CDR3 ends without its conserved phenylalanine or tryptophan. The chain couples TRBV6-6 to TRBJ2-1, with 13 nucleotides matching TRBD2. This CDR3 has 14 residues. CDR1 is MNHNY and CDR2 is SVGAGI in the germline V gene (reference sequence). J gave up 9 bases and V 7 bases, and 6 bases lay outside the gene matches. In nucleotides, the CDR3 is TGTGCCAGCAAGGGGACTAGCGGGGAAGGTGAGCAGTTCGTC. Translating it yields CASKGTSGEGEQFV.

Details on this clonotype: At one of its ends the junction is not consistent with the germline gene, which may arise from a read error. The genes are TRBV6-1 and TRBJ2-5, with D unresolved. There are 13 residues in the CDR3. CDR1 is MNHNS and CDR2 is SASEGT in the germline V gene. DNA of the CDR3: TGTGCCAGCGACTTAGGTCAGCAAGAGACCCAGTGCTTC. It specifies CASDLGQQETQCF.

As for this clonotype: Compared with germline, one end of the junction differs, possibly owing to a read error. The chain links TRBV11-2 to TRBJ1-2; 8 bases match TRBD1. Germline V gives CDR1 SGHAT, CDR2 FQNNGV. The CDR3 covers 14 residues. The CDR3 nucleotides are TGTACTAGCAGCTTGGGGACAGGAAACTATGACTACACCTTC. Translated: CTSSLGTGNYDYTF.

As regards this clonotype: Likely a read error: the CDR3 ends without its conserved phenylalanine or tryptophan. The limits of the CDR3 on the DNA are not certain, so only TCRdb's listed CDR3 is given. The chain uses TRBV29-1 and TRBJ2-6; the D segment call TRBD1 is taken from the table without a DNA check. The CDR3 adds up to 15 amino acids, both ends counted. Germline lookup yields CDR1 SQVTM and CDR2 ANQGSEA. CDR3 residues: CSVSTGGSGANVQTY.